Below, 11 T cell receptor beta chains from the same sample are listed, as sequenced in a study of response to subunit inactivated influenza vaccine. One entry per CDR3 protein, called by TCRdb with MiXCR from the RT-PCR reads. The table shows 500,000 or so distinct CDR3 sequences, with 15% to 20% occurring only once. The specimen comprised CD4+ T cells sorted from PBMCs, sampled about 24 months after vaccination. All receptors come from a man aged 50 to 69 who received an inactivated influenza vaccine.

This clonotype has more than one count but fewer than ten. As DNA, the CDR3 is TGTGCCACCAGCAGAGCAGCGGGAGGGGGGACGCAGTATTTT. Amino acid sequence: CATSRAAGGGTQYF. The rearrangement joins TRBV15 to TRBJ2-3; TRBD2 matches at 10 bases. The V gene end was trimmed by 1 base and the J gene end by 9 bases; junction bases not matched to a gene: 4. Germline-derived CDR1 and CDR2 are LNHNV and YYDKDF (reference sequence). The CDR3 is made up of 14 amino acids.

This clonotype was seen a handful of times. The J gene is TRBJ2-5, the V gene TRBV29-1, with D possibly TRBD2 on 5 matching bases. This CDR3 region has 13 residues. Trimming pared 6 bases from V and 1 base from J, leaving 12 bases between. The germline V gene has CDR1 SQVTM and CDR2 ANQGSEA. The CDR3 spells CSVAPGSQETQYF. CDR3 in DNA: TGCAGCGTGGCCCCGGGGTCCCAAGAGACCCAGTACTTC.

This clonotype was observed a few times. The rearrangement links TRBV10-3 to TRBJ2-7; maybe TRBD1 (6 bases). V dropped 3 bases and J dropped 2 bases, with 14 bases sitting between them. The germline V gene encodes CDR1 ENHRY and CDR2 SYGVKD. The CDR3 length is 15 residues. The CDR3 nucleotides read TGTGCCATCAGTGACAGGGGTCTAACCACCTACGAGCAGTACTTC. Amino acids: CAISDRGLTTYEQYF.

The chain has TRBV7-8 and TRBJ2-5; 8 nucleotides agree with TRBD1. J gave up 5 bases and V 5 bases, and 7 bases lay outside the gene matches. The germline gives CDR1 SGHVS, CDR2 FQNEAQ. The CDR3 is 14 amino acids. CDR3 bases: TGTGCCAGCAGCCGAGGCAGGGGGCTCGAGACCCAGTACTTC. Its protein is CASSRGRGLETQYF.

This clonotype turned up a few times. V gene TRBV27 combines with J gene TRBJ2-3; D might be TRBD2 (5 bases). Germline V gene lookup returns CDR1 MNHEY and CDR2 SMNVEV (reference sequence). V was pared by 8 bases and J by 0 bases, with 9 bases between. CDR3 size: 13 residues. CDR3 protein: CASAGSSTDTQYF. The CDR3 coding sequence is TGTGCCAGCGCGGGTTCTAGCACAGATACGCAGTATTTT.

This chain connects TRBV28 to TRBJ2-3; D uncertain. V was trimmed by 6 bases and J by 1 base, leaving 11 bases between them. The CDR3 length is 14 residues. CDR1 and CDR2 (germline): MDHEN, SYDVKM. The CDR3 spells CASRKRRGTDTQYF. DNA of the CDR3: TGTGCCAGCAGAAAAAGAAGGGGCACAGATACGCAGTATTTT.

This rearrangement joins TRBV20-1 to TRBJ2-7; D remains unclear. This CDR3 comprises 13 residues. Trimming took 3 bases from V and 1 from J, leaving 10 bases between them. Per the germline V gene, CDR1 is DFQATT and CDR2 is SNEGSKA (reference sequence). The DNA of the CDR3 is TGCAGTGCTAGGGATAGGGCGTCCTACGAGCAGTACTTC. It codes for CSARDRASYEQYF.

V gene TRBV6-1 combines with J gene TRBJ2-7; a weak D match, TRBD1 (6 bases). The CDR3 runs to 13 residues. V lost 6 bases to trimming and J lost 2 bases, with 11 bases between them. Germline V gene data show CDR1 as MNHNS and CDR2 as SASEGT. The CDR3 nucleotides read TGTGCCAGCAGCAGGGGATTGGCCTACGAGCAGTACTTC. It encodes CASSRGLAYEQYF.

The CDR3 is CSVEEPAGLEQYF. The CDR3 nucleotides are TGCAGCGTTGAAGAGCCGGCGGGTCTCGAGCAGTACTTC. The genes are TRBV29-1 and TRBJ2-7, with D possibly being TRBD2 (5 bases). CDR3 length equals 13 residues. Germline-derived CDR1 and CDR2 are SQVTM and ANQGSEA. Trimming shortened V by 0 bases and J by 6 bases, and 12 bases separated the two germline ends.

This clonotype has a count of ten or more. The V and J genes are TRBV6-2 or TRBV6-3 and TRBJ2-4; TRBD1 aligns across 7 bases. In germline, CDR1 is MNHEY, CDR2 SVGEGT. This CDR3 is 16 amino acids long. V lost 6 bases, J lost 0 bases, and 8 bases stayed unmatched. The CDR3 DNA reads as TGTGCCAGCAGGAGGGGACAGTCTTTAGCCAAAAACATTCAGTACTTC. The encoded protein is CASRRGQSLAKNIQYF.

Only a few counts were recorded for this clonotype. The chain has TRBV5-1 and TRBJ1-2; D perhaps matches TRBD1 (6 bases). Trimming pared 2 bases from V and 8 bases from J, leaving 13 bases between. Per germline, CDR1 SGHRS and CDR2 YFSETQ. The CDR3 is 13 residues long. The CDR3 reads CASSLSTGLGYTF. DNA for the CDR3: TGCGCCAGCAGCTTATCTACAGGGTTGGGCTACACCTTC.